This T cell receptor beta chain was sequenced during a study of OX40 agonist ivuxolimab in advanced cancers. The table came from immunoSEQ multiplex PCR; TCRdb's copy has only in-frame clones and leaves some out. The table includes about 100,000 clones, about nine tenths detected once. The CDR3 totals 15 residues. The germline V gene encodes CDR1 LNHDA and CDR2 SQIVND (reference sequence). After removal of 3 bases from V and 4 bases from J, the junction contained 7 bases not matched to a gene. The receptor's source is an adult with an advanced solid tumor such as melanoma, head and neck, liver or kidney cancer. The chain combines TRBV19 with TRBJ2-3; 7 nucleotides agree with TRBD2. The source material was CD4+ or CD8+ T cells sorted from blood, sampled in a trial of the OX40 agonist ivuxolimab. The CDR3 is CASSISLAAADTQYF. DNA for the CDR3: TGTGCCAGTAGTATTTCGCTAGCGGCAGCAGATACGCAGTATTTT.